This paragraph covers one T cell receptor (beta chain) sequence. Its antigen is currently not known. The sample holds no much larger clone one base away, and base qualities are not on file. The entry originates in a study of shared clonotypes between healthy human individuals (TCRdb year 2020). For context, the study as a whole: The cohort included three men and two women between 18 and 49 years of age. Per donor, three plates each were used for CD4 naive and CD4 memory, two for CD8 naive, and one for CD8 memory. Different laboratories and diverse techniques were used to prepare libraries and sequence TCR repertoires, to increase sequencing depth and limit assay-specific biases. To estimate repertoire size and how much clonotypes are shared between individuals, the study performed deep sequencing of blood TCR repertoires from a handful of healthy adults. Between about 0.8 and 8.9 billion PBMCs per donor were obtained by leukapheresis.

The CDR3 has 13 amino acids, counting the end cysteine and phenylalanine. The only DNA kept is the CDR3, 39 bases in frame from the first base. V gives up 5 bases and J gives up 4 bases, and the segment between their germline ends measures 11 bases. For CDR1 and CDR2, the germline V gene lists MDHEN and SYDVKM. The donors were healthy, HIV-negative adults who had no recently reported acute infections or vaccinations. Only Caucasian adults living in Nashville, Tennessee, USA were represented among the donors. CD4+ T cells were enriched by magnetic negative selection, after which naive cells were positively selected on CD45RA and the negative fraction was taken as the memory subset. After blood collection by leukapheresis, PBMCs were isolated using Ficoll-Histopaque density gradient centrifugation and then cryopreserved in the vapor phase of liquid nitrogen. Analytical flow cytometry was used to check the purity and quantity of each magnetically sorted T cell population. From each sorted fraction, genomic DNA was isolated and quantified by UV absorbance on a Nanodrop 2000c.

General study outcomes and caveats: Pairwise subsampling led to the expectation that sequencing depth would affect the degree of clonotype sharing among donors. The genetic and exposure-history diversity represented was limited by the small number of donors. Estimated clonotype richness was generally larger for naive than for memory subsets. Approximately 4.8% of naive CD4, 3.5% of naive CD8, about 2.5% of memory CD4, and around 0.4% of memory CD8 clonotypes were shared across a few donors. Incomplete sequencing was indicated by rarefaction of sorted-subset datasets, despite the large sequencing depth. Compared with non-shared clonotypes, the clonotypes found in all four sorted-subset donors had higher generation probabilities. Only blood was sampled, and tissue TCR repertoires likely differ from those in blood.

Using the deep immunoSEQ assay, TCR CDR3 regions were amplified from genomic DNA by multiplex PCR. Genomic DNA extracted from each cell subset was distributed evenly over all wells of several immunoSEQ 96-well plates, and each plate served as one replicate. Each replicate PCR for sorted subsets received about 0.2 ug genomic DNA, equal to roughly 30,000 T cell genomes. Purified libraries were measured with a Qubit 3.0 fluorometer, size-checked on a Bioanalyzer 2100, and measured again with the KAPA Library Quantification kit. Every immunoSEQ 96-well plate was sequenced on a dedicated single-read 150-cycle Illumina NextSeq 550 flow cell. On the study's bioinformatics: Because the immunoSEQ output held only junctional sequences and lacked quality scores, the filtering could not match the filtering applied to full-length reads. To assign V/J genes and CDR3, sequences were annotated against IMGT germline references using PyIR, a Python wrapper for IgBLAST v1.9. Reads were filtered out if the reads had weak V/J assignments (E-value above 1e-6), no CDR3, stop codons, out-of-frame junctions, or ambiguous translated residues. A V3J clonotype was defined by an identical inferred V gene, J gene, and CDR3 amino acid sequence. Percentage overlap between repertoires was computed as shared unique clonotypes divided by the size of the smaller repertoire. Three approaches were used to assess repertoire richness: RTK rarefaction, the Chao1 estimator, and Recon v2.1 estimates of unobserved clonotypes. For all TCRbeta clonotypes obtained by the gDNA method from four donors, generation probabilities were computed with OLGA. The clones in this table, taken by TCRdb from immuneACCESS, are in-frame only. Not every clone is retained; where verified, under half of the shortfall comes from an unresolved V gene, and the cause of the rest is unknown. The DNA gave D and trimming, while V, J and clone size come from that table. The sample contains about 2.4 million clones, 90% to 95% of them found a single time. The top ten clonotypes cover around 0.14% of the sample.

This receptor was taken from a young man in good health. The rearrangement combines TRBV28 with TRBJ1-2; the D segment cannot be called with confidence. Material: naive CD4+ T cells sorted from blood. This specimen's cell subset or site label, interpreted: CD45RA+ positively selected. This receptor carries the CDR3 CASSPSSGYGYTF. The nucleotide sequence is TGTGCCAGCAGTCCCTCAAGTGGCTATGGCTACACCTTC.